These 14 T cell receptor beta chains were all obtained from the same sample, sequenced in a study of OX40 agonist ivuxolimab in advanced cancers. Here immunoSEQ multiplex PCR was the method, and the copy in TCRdb shows in-frame clones only, minus some. The sample carries fewer than 100,000 clones, 80% to 90% recorded once. The sample consisted of CD4+ or CD8+ T cells sorted from blood, taken in a trial of the OX40 agonist ivuxolimab. Receptor source: an adult with an advanced solid tumor such as melanoma, head and neck, liver or kidney cancer.

This clone was recorded only once. This chain joins TRBV9 and TRBJ2-1, with D perhaps matching TRBD1 or TRBD2 (5 bases each). Germline V gene sequence: CDR1 SGDLS, CDR2 YYNGEE. This CDR3 has 17 residues. V dropped 0 bases and J dropped 12 bases, with 25 bases sitting between them. CDR3 DNA: TGTGCCAGCAGCGTAGGGGTTTCGGGGCAGGGTGTTGGTGGGCAGTTCTTC. It yields the protein CASSVGVSGQGVGGQFF.

The rearrangement links TRBV5-8 to TRBJ2-7, with D possibly being TRBD1 (5 bases). V lost 0 bases and J 0 bases, leaving 16 bases between the germline ends. The CDR3 extends over 17 amino acids. In germline, CDR1 is SGHTS, CDR2 YDEGEE. The CDR3 loop is CASSLAKGASSSYEQYF. CDR3 DNA sequence: TGTGCCAGCAGCTTGGCGAAAGGGGCTTCTAGCTCCTACGAGCAGTACTTC. Full variable domain (remainder filled in from reference TRBV5-8 and TRBJ2-7): EAGVTQSPTHLIKTRGQQATLRCSPISGHTSVYWYQQALGLGLQFLLWYDEGEERNRGNFPPRFSGRQFPNYSSELNVNALELEDSALYLCASSLAKGASSSYEQYFGPGTRLTVT.

The DNA of the CDR3 is TGTGCCAGCAGCGTAGGCATGGGGCCTGGGGCCAACGTCCTGACTTTC. Amino acids: CASSVGMGPGANVLTF. The J gene is TRBJ2-6, the V gene TRBV9; tentatively, D is TRBD1 (5 bases). V dropped 0 bases and J dropped 2 bases, with 9 bases sitting between them. This CDR3 is 16 amino acids long. Per the germline V gene, CDR1 is SGDLS and CDR2 is YYNGEE.

V gene TRBV7-2 combines with J gene TRBJ1-5; a weak D match, TRBD1 (5 bases). The V end was cut by 5 bases, the J end by 0 bases, with 11 bases between. The CDR3 contains 15 residues. CDR1 SGHTA and CDR2 FQGNSA come from the germline V gene. CDR3: CASSAGPYSNQPQHF. CDR3 in DNA: TGTGCCAGCAGCGCGGGACCATATAGCAATCAGCCCCAGCATTTT.

This clone was picked up one time. The rearrangement links TRBV7-2 to TRBJ2-3; 10 bases fit TRBD2. Germline loops: CDR1 SGHTA, CDR2 FQGNSA. This CDR3 is 14 amino acids long. Trimming took 6 bases from V and 4 from J; bases not matched to a gene: 4. The CDR3 sequence: CASRRGLASDTQYF. CDR3 sequence (DNA): TGTGCCAGCAGGCGGGGACTAGCGTCAGATACGCAGTATTTT. The full variable domain, its missing parts supplied by reference TRBV7-2 and TRBJ2-3, is GAGVSQSPSNKVTEKGKDVELRCDPISGHTALYWYRQSLGQGLEFLIYFQGNSAPDKSGLPSDRFSAERTGGSVSTLTIQRTQQEDSAVYLCASRRGLASDTQYFGPGTRLTVL.

This clone appeared once. This CDR3 reads CASSLLGASSYEQYF. In DNA, the CDR3 is TGTGCCAGCAGTTTACTGGGGGCGAGCTCCTACGAGCAGTACTTC. V and J are TRBV28 and TRBJ2-7; weak D call: TRBD1 (6 bases). Trimming took 2 bases from V and 0 from J, leaving 11 bases between them. CDR1 is MDHEN and CDR2 is SYDVKM in the germline V gene. CDR3 size: 15 residues. Full variable domain (outside the CDR3, taken from reference TRBV28 and TRBJ2-7): DVKVTQSSRYLVKRTGEKVFLECVQDMDHENMFWYRQDPGLGLRLIYFSYDVKMKEKGDIPEGYSVSREKKERFSLILESASTNQTSMYLCASSLLGASSYEQYFGPGTRLTVT.

The rearrangement links TRBV4-3 to TRBJ1-4; maybe TRBD1 (6 bases). CDR3 length equals 15 residues. Germline loops: CDR1 LGHNA, CDR2 YSLEER. V lost 5 bases and J lost 4, with 14 bases in between. The CDR3 DNA reads as TGCGCCAGCAGCTCGGGGGCAGCTTTTAATGAAAAACTGTTTTTT. Its protein product is CASSSGAAFNEKLFF.

This clone was recorded only once. The V gene is TRBV6-1, the J gene TRBJ2-2, with D possibly TRBD2 on 6 matching bases. Trimming left V 4 bases short and J 1 base short, with 13 bases between. The V gene's germline CDR1 is MNHNS and CDR2 SASEGT. The CDR3 is 16 amino acids. The CDR3 is CASSALSGWNTGELFF. CDR3 coding DNA: TGTGCCAGCAGTGCCCTCAGCGGGTGGAACACCGGGGAGCTGTTTTTT.

The V and J genes are TRBV7-8 and TRBJ1-2; 8 positions agree with TRBD1. Germline lookup yields CDR1 SGHVS and CDR2 FQNEAQ. The CDR3 totals 17 residues. V trimming: 3 bases; J trimming: 6 bases; junction bases outside the gene matches: 15. The CDR3 here is CASSLGIGVRGRDGYTF. The CDR3, as DNA: TGTGCCAGCAGCTTGGGTATTGGGGTCAGGGGGCGCGATGGCTACACCTTC. The entire variable domain, with the rest obtained from reference TRBV7-8 and TRBJ1-2, is as follows: GAGVSQSPRYKVAKRGQDVALRCDPISGHVSLFWYQQALGQGPEFLTYFQNEAQLDKSGLPSDRFFAERPEGSVSTLKIQRTQQEDSAVYLCASSLGIGVRGRDGYTFGSGTRLTVV.

This clone is a singleton in its sample. This chain links TRBV5-4 with TRBJ2-5, with D tentatively TRBD1 or TRBD2 (5 bases each). The CDR3 has 13 amino acids. Trimming stripped 1 base from V and 4 bases from J, with 8 bases between. Germline values: CDR1 SGHNT, CDR2 YYREEE (reference sequence). CDR3: CASSLFGTETQYF. The CDR3 nucleotides are TGTGCCAGCAGCTTGTTTGGGACAGAGACCCAGTACTTC.

V and J are TRBV2 and TRBJ1-6, with 11 bases identical to TRBD1. The germline CDR1 and CDR2 sequences are SNHLY and FYNNEI. With 8 bases clipped from V and 6 bases from J, the junction kept 6 bases outside the gene matches. The CDR3 loop spans 15 amino acids. CDR3 sequence reads: CASAGQGVGNSPLHF. CDR3 sequence (DNA): TGTGCCAGCGCGGGACAGGGGGTTGGTAATTCACCCCTCCACTTT.

With respect to this clone: The junction departs from germline at one end; a sequencing error may be responsible. The rearrangement uses TRBV7-2 and TRBJ2-1; D not resolved. The V gene's germline CDR1 is SGHTA and CDR2 FQGNSA. The CDR3 extends over 15 amino acids. The CDR3 bases are TGTGCCAGCAGCTTAGTCGGCAGAGGCTACGATGAGCAGTTCTTC. It yields the protein CASSLVGRGYDEQFF.

J is TRBJ2-7 and V is TRBV23-1; D assignment may be TRBD1 or TRBD2 (5 bases each). TRBV23-1 qualifies as an ORF whose function is uncertain. The CDR3 consists of 15 residues. Trimming shortened V by 2 bases and J by 3 bases, and 14 bases separated the two germline ends. The CDR3 sequence is CASSQLHGAYYEQYF. The CDR3 DNA follows: TGCGCCAGCAGTCAACTCCACGGGGCTTACTACGAGCAGTACTTC.

The chain couples TRBV6-1 to TRBJ1-1; a possible D gene is TRBD1 (6 bases). CDR3 length: 14 amino acids. V lost 7 bases to trimming and J lost 0 bases, with 12 bases between them. Germline lookup yields CDR1 MNHNS and CDR2 SASEGT. The CDR3 DNA is TGTGCCAGCATCCGGGACACCCTGAACACTGAAGCTTTCTTT. Amino acid sequence: CASIRDTLNTEAFF.